The 9 T cell receptor beta chains reported below all come from one sample, sequenced in a study of cytomegalovirus exposure and HLA in healthy donors. The study ran its PCR with 60 Vbeta and 13 Jbeta primers. Generated by immunoSEQ multiplex PCR, the TCRdb table keeps only in-frame clones and is missing some. Here the sample spans about 140,000 clones, around 75% being singletons. Sequencing used PBMCs. The receptor set was obtained from a female donor in good health and CMV-seronegative.

This rearrangement joins TRBV2 to TRBJ1-1; D call uncertain. V dropped 7 bases and J dropped 0 bases, with 9 bases sitting between them. The CDR3 extends over 13 amino acids. CDR1 is SNHLY and CDR2 is FYNNEI in the germline V gene. This CDR3 is CASIKELNTEAFF. In DNA, the CDR3 is TGTGCCAGCATTAAAGAGTTGAACACTGAAGCTTTCTTT.

This clone was observed a single time. V gene TRBV18 combines with J gene TRBJ1-1; 11 nucleotides agree with TRBD1. The CDR3 sequence is 16 residues long. The junction had 9 bases not matched to a gene; V was cut back by 5 bases and J by 4 bases. The germline gives CDR1 KGHSH, CDR2 LQKENI. The CDR3 nucleotides read TGTGCCAGCTCAGCCGGGACAGGGGGTAGGGGCACTGAAGCTTTCTTT. Translation gives CASSAGTGGRGTEAFF.

This CDR3 is CASSQWRANQPQHF. The CDR3 nucleotides are TGCGCCAGCAGCCAATGGAGGGCGAATCAGCCCCAGCATTTT. The V call is TRBV4-3, the J call TRBJ1-5, with D unresolved. The CDR3 extends over 14 amino acids. CDR1 is LGHNA, CDR2 YSLEER, per germline. V lost 2 bases, J lost 4 bases, and 9 bases lay in between.

V usage is TRBV6-1 and J usage is TRBJ2-7, with D possibly matching TRBD1 (6 bases). This CDR3 has 15 residues. V was clipped by 0 bases and J by 2 bases, with 11 bases between them. The V gene's germline CDR1 is MNHNS and CDR2 SASEGT. The CDR3 bases are TGTGCCAGCAGTGAAGCTTGGACAGCTCCCTACGAGCAGTACTTC. It is translated as CASSEAWTAPYEQYF.

This clone showed up just a few times. This sequence joins TRBV6-5 and TRBJ1-1; TRBD1 matches 7 bases. The junction had 5 bases not matched to a gene; V was cut back by 6 bases and J by 1 base. Germline V lookup: CDR1 MNHEY, CDR2 SVGAGI. The CDR3 has 14 amino acids. The DNA of the CDR3 is TGTGCCAGCAGACGACAGGGACCGAACACTGAAGCTTTCTTT. Amino acids: CASRRQGPNTEAFF.

V and J are TRBV6-5 and TRBJ1-2; TRBD1 is a possible D gene (5 bases). CDR1 and CDR2 (germline): MNHEY, SVGAGI. This CDR3 is 12 amino acids long. Trimming removed 8 bases from V and 7 bases from J, with 14 bases in between. The CDR3 loop reads CASAAGTRGYTF. CDR3 in DNA: TGTGCCAGCGCCGCCGGGACTCGTGGCTACACCTTC.

The chain is built from TRBV5-4 and TRBJ2-2, with TRBD2 matching over 11 bases. CDR1 and CDR2 (germline): SGHNT, YYREEE (reference sequence). Trimming cost V 4 bases and J 3 bases; bases outside gene matches: 5. The CDR3 contains 16 residues. Written as DNA, the CDR3 is TGTGCCAGCAGCCCGGTAGCGGGAGGGGACACCGGGGAGCTGTTTTTT. Translation gives CASSPVAGGDTGELFF.

The gene calls are TRBV9 and TRBJ1-1; D perhaps matches TRBD1 (6 bases). The CDR3 consists of 15 residues. V dropped 3 bases and J dropped 1 base, with 13 bases sitting between them. Germline V lookup: CDR1 SGDLS, CDR2 YYNGEE. The DNA of the CDR3 is TGTGCCAGCAGCGCCGCCGGGACATCGAACACTGAAGCTTTCTTT. This gives the protein CASSAAGTSNTEAFF.

This chain uses TRBV28 with TRBJ2-5, with 11 nucleotides matching TRBD1. This CDR3 contains 15 residues. V gave up 4 bases and J gave up 5 bases; unmatched junction bases: 6. CDR1 is MDHEN, CDR2 SYDVKM, per germline. This CDR3 reads CASSSTGQGAETQYF. CDR3 DNA sequence: TGTGCCAGCAGTTCGACTGGACAGGGGGCCGAGACCCAGTACTTC. Full variable domain (outside the CDR3, taken from reference TRBV28 and TRBJ2-5): DVKVTQSSRYLVKRTGEKVFLECVQDMDHENMFWYRQDPGLGLRLIYFSYDVKMKEKGDIPEGYSVSREKKERFSLILESASTNQTSMYLCASSSTGQGAETQYFGPGTRLLVL.